The T cell receptor (beta chain) under discussion was sequenced for a study of prognosis after radiotherapy for stage I lung cancer. Study-level findings and limits: Lower Shannon entropy after stereotactic body radiation therapy was observed in patients who went on to develop distant metastases.

With two-round multiplex PCR, TCR beta CDR3 sequences were amplified from genomic DNA. Primers specific to each TRBV and TRBJ gene were used in first-round PCR. Universal primers primed the second round of PCR. Using its own MiXCR run on the multiplex PCR reads, TCRdb lists one record per CDR3 protein. The table lists approximately 30,000 distinct CDR3 sequences, about 32% of them singletons, with 30% to 40% in the top ten. On two occasions, one at each of two time points, approximately 5.6 milliliters of peripheral blood were drawn. Per germline, CDR1 SGHTA and CDR2 FQGNSA. This CDR3 has 14 amino acids. Trimming removed 4 bases from V and 6 bases from J, with 13 bases in between. This clonotype was seen ten or more times. The antigen is not known.

The sample in question was PBMCs, obtained before or after stereotactic body radiation therapy (not recorded which). The TCR comes from a donor over 45 with non-small cell lung cancer. This rearrangement joins TRBV7-2 to TRBJ2-1; no definite D call. CDR3 nucleotide sequence: TGTGCCAGCAGCTACCGAGCCCAATCCAATGAGCAGTTCTTC. Protein: CASSYRAQSNEQFF.